The T cell receptor beta chain under discussion was sequenced for a study of cytomegalovirus exposure and HLA in healthy donors. General study points: Reports indicate that TCR beta sequences accurately predicted the HLA-A and HLA-B alleles of most subjects. In an earlier analysis, productive rearrangement rates for most beta V segments clustered near 87% or 30%.

CDR3 length: 19 residues. Germline V lookup: CDR1 SNHLY, CDR2 FYNNEI. The study ran its PCR with 60 Vbeta and 13 Jbeta primers. Method: immunoSEQ multiplex PCR; TCRdb's copy keeps in-frame clones and lacks some. The sample holds about 190,000 clones. Nominally healthy donors were sampled, though unrecorded immune exposures were likely. In the case of this clone: Antigen: not known.

The sequencing sample was made of PBMCs. The chain carries TRBV2 and TRBJ2-5; 11 bases align to TRBD2. The closer fit of TRBJ2-7 to the DNA end suggests the J call may be wrong. This receptor was obtained from a woman in her twenties or thirties in good health and CMV-seropositive. CDR3 bases: TGTGCCAGCACTCCCTCGCGCCCTAGACTAGCGGGACCCTCCTACGAGCAGTACTTC. Protein sequence: CASTPSRPRLAGPSYEQYF.